This T cell receptor beta chain was sequenced during a study of cytomegalovirus exposure and HLA in healthy donors. Germline CDR1 reads SEHNR; CDR2 reads FQNEAQ (reference sequence). V was pared by 0 bases and J by 5 bases, with 13 bases between. The CDR3 totals 16 residues. PCR amplification relied on 60 Vbeta primers (plus 13 Jbeta primers). The table came from immunoSEQ multiplex PCR; TCRdb's copy has only in-frame clones and leaves some out. This sample has some 180,000 clones; over 60% occur once, and the top ten carry 1.5% to 2%. The sample was PBMCs. The sequence derives from a man younger than 30 in good health and CMV-seronegative. The gene calls are TRBV7-9 and TRBJ2-2, with D maybe TRBD2 (6 bases). CDR3 loop: CASSLAEGRRTGELFF. DNA for the CDR3: TGTGCCAGCAGCTTAGCGGAGGGAAGGAGGACCGGGGAGCTGTTTTTT.